Following are 27 T cell receptor beta chains from one sample sequenced in a study of T cell repertoires in cytomegalovirus infection. One entry per CDR3 protein results from TCRdb running MiXCR on the reads. The sample contains over 450,000 distinct CDR3 sequences, approximately 10% of which appear only once. The sequenced material came from PBMCs. These receptors were obtained from a human donor in good health (CMV status not recorded). Some clones in this sample may be carry-over from other donors' samples.

This clonotype has a count of ten or more. The chain couples TRBV25-1 to TRBJ2-5; 9 positions match TRBD1. Per germline, CDR1 MGHDK and CDR2 SYGVNS. V shed 4 bases and J 5 bases; nucleotides not matched to a gene: 5. CDR3 length: 14 amino acids. The CDR3, as DNA: TGTGCCAGCAGTGCCAGGGACAGGGCGGAGACCCAGTACTTC. Encoded protein: CASSARDRAETQYF.

V and J are TRBV20-1 and TRBJ2-1; TRBD1 matches at 7 bases. CDR1 is DFQATT and CDR2 is SNEGSKA in the germline V gene (reference sequence). The V and J ends lost 0 bases and 5 bases, in that order; junction bases with no gene match: 1. The CDR3 has 13 residues. CDR3 amino acids: CSARDRGHNEQFF. The CDR3 DNA sequence: TGCAGTGCTAGAGATAGGGGGCACAATGAGCAGTTCTTC.

At least ten counts were recorded for this clonotype. This chain joins TRBV12-3 or TRBV12-4 and TRBJ1-1; D unresolved. Deletions cut 4 bases from V and 1 base from J, with 7 bases between. The CDR3 length is 13 residues. The CDR3 region has the DNA TGTGCCAGCAGTTCCAGACAGAACACTGAAGCTTTCTTT. It codes for CASSSRQNTEAFF.

V and J are TRBV10-3 and TRBJ1-4; 9 bases agree with TRBD1. J lost 7 bases, V lost 3 bases, and 6 bases had no gene match. Per the germline V gene, CDR1 is ENHRY and CDR2 is SYGVKD. The CDR3 has 15 residues. In DNA, the CDR3 is TGTGCCATCAGTGAACAGACAGGGGGAAGTGAAAAACTGTTTTTT. Protein: CAISEQTGGSEKLFF.

This chain connects TRBV18 to TRBJ2-1; no firm D call. Trimming took 2 bases from V and 8 from J, leaving 10 bases between them. The germline V gene has CDR1 KGHSH and CDR2 LQKENI. This CDR3 is 13 amino acids long. The DNA for the CDR3 is TGTGCCAGCTCACCAGGCCCCCTTTATGAGCAGTTCTTC. Encoded protein: CASSPGPLYEQFF.

In this sample, this clonotype turned up many times. V and J are TRBV6-1 and TRBJ2-2; D is unclear. Trimming removed 10 bases at V and 6 bases at J, with 9 bases between. This CDR3 spans 11 amino acids. Germline V gene lookup returns CDR1 MNHNS and CDR2 SASEGT. CDR3 residues: CATRLAGELFF. CDR3 in DNA: TGTGCCACCCGGTTGGCCGGGGAGCTGTTTTTT.

This clonotype was recorded at least ten times. V gene TRBV7-8 combines with J gene TRBJ2-7; 11 bases fit TRBD2. Germline V gene data show CDR1 as SGHVS and CDR2 as FQNEAQ. This CDR3 region has 15 residues. The V segment lost 6 bases and the J segment 3 bases; nucleotides outside the gene matches: 7. The CDR3 DNA reads TGTGCCAGCAGATTTGGACTAGCGGGTTTCTACGAGCAGTACTTC. Translating gives CASRFGLAGFYEQYF.

This clonotype was counted at least ten times. V gene TRBV20-1 combines with J gene TRBJ2-1; TRBD2 agrees at 9 bases. The CDR3 is 14 amino acids. V shed 5 bases, J shed 0 bases, and the junction held 2 bases outside the gene matches. Germline V CDR1 and CDR2: DFQATT, SNEGSKA (reference sequence). DNA of the CDR3: TGCAGTGCTGATAGCGGGAGCTCCTACAATGAGCAGTTCTTC. It specifies CSADSGSSYNEQFF.

This sequence joins TRBV19 and TRBJ2-1, with D unresolved. V was shortened by 7 bases and J by 1 base, with 14 bases between the two germline ends. Germline V gives CDR1 LNHDA, CDR2 SQIVND (reference sequence). The CDR3 consists of 15 residues. This CDR3 is CASTQWTASYNEQFF. The CDR3 nucleotides are TGTGCCAGTACCCAGTGGACGGCATCCTACAATGAGCAGTTCTTC. The complete variable domain, with remaining parts taken from reference TRBV19 and TRBJ2-1, reads DGGITQSPKYLFRKEGQNVTLSCEQNLNHDAMYWYRQDPGQGLRLIYYSQIVNDFQKGDIAEGYSVSREKKESFPLTVTSAQKNPTAFYLCASTQWTASYNEQFFGPGTRLTVL.

This clonotype was seen many times. The rearrangement joins TRBV7-9 to TRBJ1-2; D is perhaps TRBD1 (6 bases). V was clipped by 11 bases and J by 8 bases, with 18 bases between them. CDR1 SEHNR and CDR2 FQNEAQ come from the germline V gene (reference sequence). CDR3 length: 12 residues. CDR3 nucleotides: TGTGCCGTAGGAGGGGGTATAGGAGGCTACACCTTC. Amino acid sequence: CAVGGGIGGYTF.

In its sample, this clonotype was seen many times. The chain couples TRBV7-2 to TRBJ2-7; unclear D gene. The CDR3 is 14 amino acids. The germline CDR1 and CDR2 sequences are SGHTA and FQGNSA. V was pared by 3 bases and J by 2 bases, with 11 bases between. The CDR3 DNA reads as TGTGCCAGCAGCTTGGTTGGCGGAGCCTACGAGCAGTACTTC. Its translation: CASSLVGGAYEQYF.

This clonotype was detected ten times or more. The chain combines TRBV12-3 or TRBV12-4 with TRBJ1-4, with D unresolved. The CDR3 sequence is 11 residues long. Trimming cost V 8 bases and J 7 bases, with 8 bases left between them. CDR3 bases: TGTGCCAGCGGGGAACCTGAAAAACTGTTTTTT. Translated: CASGEPEKLFF.

This clonotype was recorded many times. The chain joins TRBV7-2 to TRBJ1-6, with TRBD1 matching over 9 bases. V dropped 5 bases and J dropped 9; count of bases not matched to a gene: 11. The CDR3 has 16 residues. Germline V gene sequence: CDR1 SGHTA, CDR2 FQGNSA. The CDR3 coding sequence is TGTGCCAGCAGCCTTACCCCCGGGACAGGGAGTTCACCCCTCCACTTT. This encodes CASSLTPGTGSSPLHF.

There are many counts of this clonotype. The V and J genes are TRBV7-6 and TRBJ2-3; D gene ambiguous. The CDR3 runs 15 residues. The V gene lost 0 bases and the J gene lost 4 bases, with 11 bases spanning the gap. Germline V gene lookup returns CDR1 SGHVS and CDR2 FNYEAQ. This chain's CDR3 is CASSLAGSPADTQYF. The CDR3 nucleotides read TGTGCCAGCAGCTTAGCTGGAAGTCCCGCAGATACGCAGTATTTT.

This clonotype was counted ten times or more. The J gene is TRBJ2-5, the V gene TRBV7-9; D perhaps matches TRBD2 (6 bases). CDR3 length: 16 amino acids. Germline loops: CDR1 SEHNR, CDR2 FQNEAQ (reference sequence). The V end was cut by 4 bases, the J end by 1 base, with 16 bases between. The CDR3: CASSSRDSSPQETQYF. The CDR3 DNA follows: TGTGCCAGCAGCTCTAGGGACTCCTCCCCCCAAGAGACCCAGTACTTC.

A remark on this clonotype: A single base separates this from a much larger clone, so it may be a read error. The chain links TRBV5-1 to TRBJ2-2, with D perhaps matching TRBD2 (5 bases). Germline loops: CDR1 SGHRS, CDR2 YFSETQ. The CDR3 has 15 amino acids. CDR3 DNA: TGCGCCAGCAGCTTTCGGACGGCGAACACCGGGGAGCTGATTTTT. Protein: CASSFRTANTGELIF.

Ten or more counts support this clonotype. V and J are TRBV6-4 and TRBJ2-3; 14 positions match TRBD2. The germline CDR1 and CDR2 sequences are MRHNA and SNTAGT. J lost 6 bases, V lost 6 bases, and 8 bases had no gene match. This CDR3 is built from 16 residues. CDR3 in DNA: TGTGCCAGCAGCTTGGGACTAGCGGGAGTGTCGGATACGCAGTATTTT. It is translated as CASSLGLAGVSDTQYF.

The J gene is TRBJ1-2, the V gene TRBV2, with D possibly matching TRBD1 (5 bases). The CDR3 totals 12 residues. The V end was cut by 5 bases, the J end by 8 bases, with 12 bases between. The germline V gene encodes CDR1 SNHLY and CDR2 FYNNEI. The CDR3: CASSPAGPGYTF. The DNA of the CDR3 is TGTGCCAGCAGTCCCGCAGGGCCCGGCTACACCTTC.

This clonotype was observed at least ten times. V and J are TRBV5-1 and TRBJ2-7; 7 nucleotides match TRBD1. Trimming took 2 bases from V and 2 from J; bases not matched to a gene: 4. Looked up from germline, CDR1 is SGHRS and CDR2 is YFSETQ. This CDR3 contains 14 residues. This CDR3 reads CASSFGTETYEQYF. CDR3 in DNA: TGCGCCAGCAGCTTTGGGACAGAAACCTACGAGCAGTACTTC.

This clonotype has ten or more counts. This chain connects TRBV6-2 or TRBV6-3 to TRBJ2-1; 12 bases line up with TRBD2. CDR3 length: 20 residues. Germline V gives CDR1 MNHEY, CDR2 SVGEGT. Trimming at V came to 5 bases and at J to 2 bases, leaving 16 bases not matched to a gene. The CDR3 nucleotides are TGTGCCAGCAGTCCGAACCCTTTCTTCCTAGCGGGAGGGACCTACAATGAGCAGTTCTTC. It translates to CASSPNPFFLAGGTYNEQFF.

CDR3 nucleotides: TGTGCCAGTAGTATGTCTCCGGGGGCAGGGGATACGCAGTATTTT. Its protein product is CASSMSPGAGDTQYF. The rearrangement links TRBV19 to TRBJ2-3; D might be TRBD1 or TRBD2, each matching 6 bases. Per germline, CDR1 LNHDA and CDR2 SQIVND (reference sequence). The length of the CDR3 is 15 residues. V was clipped by 3 bases and J by 6 bases, with 16 bases between them.

The table lists this clonotype with many counts. The chain links TRBV10-3 to TRBJ1-6, with a tentative D call TRBD1 (5 bases). CDR1 is ENHRY, CDR2 SYGVKD, per germline. This CDR3 comprises 16 residues. The V end lost 5 bases, the J end lost 8 bases, and 19 bases lay between the germline ends. CDR3 in amino acids: CAISSRGVQDDSPLHF. Here the CDR3 DNA reads TGTGCCATCAGTTCGCGCGGAGTACAGGACGATTCACCCCTCCACTTT.

This clonotype showed up just a few times. This chain links TRBV19 with TRBJ1-5; D gene unclear. Per germline, CDR1 LNHDA and CDR2 SQIVND (reference sequence). This CDR3 is built from 12 residues. Trimming pared 5 bases from V and 3 bases from J, leaving 5 bases between. CDR3 nucleotides: TGTGCCAGTAGTCAGGTCAATCAGCCCCAGCATTTT. It is translated as CASSQVNQPQHF.

This clonotype occurred a few times. The rearrangement joins TRBV5-6 to TRBJ1-2; no firm D call. The V and J ends lost 4 bases and 4 bases respectively, with 14 bases between them. This CDR3 is 14 amino acids long. Germline CDR1 SGHDT, CDR2 YYEEEE. The CDR3 bases are TGTGCCAGCAGCCTACAAGGGAGGCTCTATGGCTACACCTTC. It codes for CASSLQGRLYGYTF.

This clonotype was found many times. The chain employs TRBV27 and TRBJ1-2; D is uncertain. Trimming left V 7 bases short and J 1 base short, with 7 bases between. The CDR3 loop spans 12 amino acids. In germline, CDR1 is MNHEY, CDR2 SMNVEV (reference sequence). For the CDR3, the DNA is TGTGCCAGCAAAGGAATTAACTATGGCTACACCTTC. It is translated as CASKGINYGYTF.

This clonotype was recorded at least ten times. The chain carries TRBV9 and TRBJ1-1, with 8 bases lining up with TRBD1. CDR1 is SGDLS and CDR2 is YYNGEE in the germline V gene. V lost 2 bases to trimming and J lost 1 base; unmatched junction nucleotides: 10. This CDR3 is built from 17 residues. The CDR3 sequence is CASSVTPRRGRNTEAFF. The CDR3 nucleotides read TGTGCCAGCAGCGTCACCCCCCGCAGGGGGCGGAACACTGAAGCTTTCTTT.

This clonotype occurred many times. The gene calls are TRBV6-2 or TRBV6-3 and TRBJ2-3, with a possible D match to TRBD2 (6 bases). Germline assignment: CDR1 MNHEY and CDR2 SVGEGT. This CDR3 is built from 15 residues. The V end was cut by 4 bases, the J end by 2 bases, with 13 bases between. The CDR3 here is CASSWDRGITDTQYF. In DNA form, the CDR3 reads TGTGCCAGCAGTTGGGACCGGGGGATCACAGATACGCAGTATTTT.